This note documents a single T cell receptor (beta chain) sequence. This clone was observed a single time. Its binding antigen is unknown. Within one base of it there is no much larger clone, and no base qualities were kept. This sample was included in a study of cytomegalovirus exposure and HLA in healthy donors (dated 2017 in TCRdb). In terms of the full investigation: The 666 repertoires of the first cohort and the roughly 110 validation repertoires were produced on the same platform, according to a later analysis. The aim of the study was to test whether cataloging public T cell receptors could identify signatures of past pathogen exposure. In addition to the first cohort of about 650 subjects, a separate validation cohort of 100 to 150 different subjects was used. To predict cytomegalovirus infection status, the study combined high-throughput TCR immunosequencing, statistical association of individual TCRs with disease status, and machine learning. Study-level results and caveats: A total of about 180 TCR beta chains were listed by the study as associated with cytomegalovirus. It was suggested by the authors that the approach could potentially be generalized to other disease states and immunological phenotypes. Cytomegalovirus status was reported to be diagnosed by the classifier with high specificity and sensitivity in both the original and validation cohorts. Three of the identified cytomegalovirus-associated TCR beta chains were confirmed in vitro to be specific for cytomegalovirus antigens. Most TCR sequences were seen in very few donors, while some public TCRs were found in many individuals. The validation cohort had no HLA typing available for a later analysis, so co-occurrence within that cohort was assessed over all 120 or so repertoires. Of the cluster scores, approximately 94% were above 0 in a later analysis, which found that TCRs clustered in the first cohort also tended to co-occur in the 120 or so validation repertoires.

Libraries were prepared through the immunoSEQ multiplex PCR assay. In the original analysis: To diagnose cytomegalovirus status from the catalog of TCR beta chain sequences, a statistical classification framework was built. Sourced from immuneACCESS, this table was stored by TCRdb with only in-frame sequences that have V and J called. A share of the clones is absent; for the studies checked, an unresolved V gene accounts for under half, and the remainder has no known explanation. For V, J and clone size, that table is used; D and trimming come from the DNA. The sample contains under 400,000 clones, about nine tenths of them found a single time. The ten largest clonotypes hold 0.65% to 0.95% of the sample. Donors formed part of the validation cohort, which comprised fewer than 150 subjects and was distinct from the first cohort of several hundred subjects. Measured from the cysteine to the phenylalanine, the CDR3 is 16 residues long. Just CDR3 DNA is preserved here, 48 bases in frame from base 1. V drops 0 bases and J drops 1 base, leaving 13 bases in between. Via the germline V gene, CDR1 is SGHAT and CDR2 FQNNGV.

The chain couples TRBV11-2 to TRBJ2-7; too little of a D gene remains to name it. This receptor was identified in a woman between 18 and 29 years old in good health and CMV-seronegative. The sample taken for sequencing was PBMCs. The bases are TGTGCCAGCAGCTTAGATATAGCTTTAGCATCCTACGAGCAGTACTTC. Its coded protein is CASSLDIALASYEQYF. Joined to the reference TRBV11-2 and TRBJ2-7 proteins, this CDR3 gives the full variable domain: EAGVAQSPRYKIIEKRQSVAFWCNPISGHATLYWYQQILGQGPKLLIQFQNNGVVDDSQLPKDRFSAERLKGVDSTLKIQPAKLEDSAVYLCASSLDIALASYEQYFGPGTRLTVT.